Here is one T cell receptor beta chain with its context. The sample comes from a study of blood T cell repertoires in COVID-19. Sequencing used immunoSEQ multiplex PCR; TCRdb keeps in-frame clones, though not all of them. The table has fewer than 200,000 clones, 70% to 80% seen once; the top ten hold about 9%. The germline V gene has CDR1 MNHEY and CDR2 SVGEGT. The CDR3 is 15 residues long. Losses at the gene ends were 4 bases for V and 3 bases for J; bases not matched to a gene: 3. This chain joins TRBV6-2 or TRBV6-3 and TRBJ1-4, with 9 bases aligning to TRBD1. The receptor comes from a woman aged 45 to 65 with active or convalescent COVID-19. The sequenced sample was peripheral blood. The CDR3 sequence: CASSWGQGPNEKLFF. In DNA form, the CDR3 reads TGTGCCAGCAGTTGGGGACAGGGCCCTAATGAAAAACTGTTTTTT.